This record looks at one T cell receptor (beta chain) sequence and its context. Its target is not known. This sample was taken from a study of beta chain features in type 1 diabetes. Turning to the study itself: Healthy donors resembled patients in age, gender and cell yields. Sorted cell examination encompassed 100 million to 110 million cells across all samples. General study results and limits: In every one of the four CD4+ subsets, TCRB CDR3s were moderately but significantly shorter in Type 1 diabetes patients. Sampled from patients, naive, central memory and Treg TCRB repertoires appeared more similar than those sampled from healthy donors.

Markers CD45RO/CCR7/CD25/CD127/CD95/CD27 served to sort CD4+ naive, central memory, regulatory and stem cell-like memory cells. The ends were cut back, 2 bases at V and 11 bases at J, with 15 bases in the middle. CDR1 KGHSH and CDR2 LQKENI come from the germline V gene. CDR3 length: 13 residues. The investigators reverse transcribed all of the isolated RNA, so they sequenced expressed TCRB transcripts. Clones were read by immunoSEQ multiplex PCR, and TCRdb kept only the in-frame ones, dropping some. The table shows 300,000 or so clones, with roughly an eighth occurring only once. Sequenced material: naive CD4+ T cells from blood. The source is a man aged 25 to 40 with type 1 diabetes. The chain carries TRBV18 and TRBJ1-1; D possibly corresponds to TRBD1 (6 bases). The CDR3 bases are TGTGCCAGCTCACCAGGGGACAACCGAGGGGCTTTCTTT. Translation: CASSPGDNRGAFF.